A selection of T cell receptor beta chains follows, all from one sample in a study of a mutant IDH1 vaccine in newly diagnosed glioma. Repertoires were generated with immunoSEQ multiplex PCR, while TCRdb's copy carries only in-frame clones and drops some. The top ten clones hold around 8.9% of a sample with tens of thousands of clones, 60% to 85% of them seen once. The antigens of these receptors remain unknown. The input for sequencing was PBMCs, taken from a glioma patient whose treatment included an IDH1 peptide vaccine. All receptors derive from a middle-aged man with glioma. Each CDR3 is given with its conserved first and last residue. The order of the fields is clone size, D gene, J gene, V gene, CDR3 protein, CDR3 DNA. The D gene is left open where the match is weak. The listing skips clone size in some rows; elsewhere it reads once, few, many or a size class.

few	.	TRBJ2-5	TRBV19	CASSIVGEETQYF	TGTGCCAGTAGTATTGTGGGGGAAGAGACCCAGTACTTC
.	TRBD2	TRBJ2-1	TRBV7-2	CASSFRLAPRGDNEQFF	TGTGCCAGCAGCTTCCGACTAGCTCCTAGGGGTGACAATGAGCAGTTCTTC
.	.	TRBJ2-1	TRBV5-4	CASSTPPANEQFF	TGTGCCAGCAGCACCCCTCCAGCCAATGAGCAGTTCTTC
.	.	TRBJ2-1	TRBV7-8	CASSLQGSGDSYNEQFF	TGTGCCAGCAGCTTACAGGGGTCGGGGGACTCCTACAATGAGCAGTTCTTC
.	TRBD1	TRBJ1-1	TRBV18	CASSPRQGENTEAFF	TGTGCCAGCTCACCGCGACAGGGGGAGAACACTGAAGCTTTCTTT
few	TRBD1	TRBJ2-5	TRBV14	CASSQNRGQETQYF	TGTGCCAGCAGCCAAAACAGGGGGCAAGAGACCCAGTACTTC
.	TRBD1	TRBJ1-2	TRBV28	CASSGPRGLYGYTF	TGTGCCAGCAGTGGTCCCAGGGGGCTTTATGGCTACACCTTC
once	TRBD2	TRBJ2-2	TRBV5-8	CASSLAGIVAGELFF	TGTGCCAGCAGCCTAGCGGGAATCGTGGCCGGGGAGCTGTTTTTT
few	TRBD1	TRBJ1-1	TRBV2	CASRGDSGTEAFF	TGTGCCAGCAGGGGGGACAGCGGAACTGAAGCTTTCTTT
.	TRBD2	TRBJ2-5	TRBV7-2	CASSAASGSGQETQYF	TGTGCCAGCAGCGCCGCTAGCGGGAGTGGGCAAGAGACCCAGTACTTC
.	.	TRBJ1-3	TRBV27	CASSPLTGYLSGNTIYF	TGTGCCAGCAGTCCCCTGACGGGTTATCTCTCTGGAAACACCATATATTTT
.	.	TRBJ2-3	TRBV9	CASTGSGSSTDTQYF	TGTGCCAGCACCGGAAGCGGTTCTAGCACAGATACGCAGTATTTT
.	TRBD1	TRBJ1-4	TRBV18	CASSRVSIDRVPEKLFF	TGTGCCAGCTCAAGGGTGTCTATTGACAGGGTCCCTGAAAAACTGTTTTTT
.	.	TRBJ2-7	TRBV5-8	CASSLVTYSIYEQYF	TGTGCCAGCAGCTTAGTTACCTACAGTATCTACGAGCAGTACTTC
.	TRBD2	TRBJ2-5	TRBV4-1	CASSQGTSGRETQYF	TGCGCCAGCAGCCAAGGGACTAGCGGGAGAGAGACCCAGTACTTC
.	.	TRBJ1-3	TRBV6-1	CASMRSGNTIYF	TGTGCCAGCATGAGATCTGGAAACACCATATATTTT
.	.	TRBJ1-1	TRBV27	CASSFLSNTEAFF	TGTGCCAGCAGTTTTCTTAGCAACACTGAAGCTTTCTTT
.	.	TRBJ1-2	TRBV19	CASSIDLRTDYGYTF	TGTGCCAGTAGTATAGATCTCAGGACAGACTATGGCTACACCTTC
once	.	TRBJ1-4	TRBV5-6	CASSWARGEKLFF	TGTGCCAGCAGCTGGGCGAGAGGAGAAAAACTGTTTTTT
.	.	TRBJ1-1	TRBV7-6	CASSPGEGVRTEAFF	TGTGCCAGCAGCCCTGGGGAGGGGGTACGCACTGAAGCTTTCTTT
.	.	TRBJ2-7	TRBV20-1	CSVRTAYEQYF	TGCAGTGTTCGGACAGCCTACGAGCAGTACTTC
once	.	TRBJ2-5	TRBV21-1	CASGAKSQETQYF	TGTGCCTCTGGAGCGAAATCACAAGAGACCCAGTACTTC
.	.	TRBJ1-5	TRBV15	CATSRDLERPDLKHF	TGTGCCACCAGCAGAGATCTTGAAAGGCCCGATCTCAAGCATTTT
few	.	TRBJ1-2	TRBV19	CASSPTRANYGYTF	TGTGCCAGTAGCCCGACCCGAGCTAACTATGGCTACACCTTC
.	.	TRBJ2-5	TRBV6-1	CASSEALVTQYF	TGTGCCAGCAGTGAAGCGCTCGTGACCCAGTACTTC
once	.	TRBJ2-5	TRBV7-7	CASSFAGETQYF	TGTGCCAGCAGCTTCGCAGGAGAGACCCAGTACTTC
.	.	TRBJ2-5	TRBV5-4	CASSLAETQYF	TGTGCCAGCAGCTTGGCGGAGACCCAGTACTTC
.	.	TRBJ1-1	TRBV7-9	CASSLRQDTEAFF	TGTGCCAGCAGCCTCCGACAGGACACTGAAGCTTTCTTT
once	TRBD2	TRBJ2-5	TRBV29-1	CSVEDRSSGRKETQYF	TGCAGCGTTGAAGATCGGTCTAGCGGGAGGAAAGAGACCCAGTACTTC
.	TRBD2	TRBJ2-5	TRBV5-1	CASSHGLAGDGETQYF	TGCGCCAGCAGCCACGGGTTAGCGGGAGACGGGGAGACCCAGTACTTC
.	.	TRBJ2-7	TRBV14	CASSHLTTPSYEQYF	TGTGCCAGCAGCCATCTAACAACCCCCTCCTACGAGCAGTACTTC
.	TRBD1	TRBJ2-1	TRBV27	CASSLWTGTGSLNEQFF	TGTGCCAGCAGTTTGTGGACCGGGACAGGGTCATTGAATGAGCAGTTCTTC
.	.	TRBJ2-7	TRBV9	CASSVVRQTYEQYF	TGTGCCAGCAGCGTAGTCCGACAGACCTACGAGCAGTACTTC
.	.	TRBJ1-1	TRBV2	CASSLAQGGTEAFF	TGTGCCAGCAGCCTCGCGCAGGGAGGAACTGAAGCTTTCTTT
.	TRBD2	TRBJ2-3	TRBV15	CATSRGAGGSDTQYF	TGTGCCACCAGCAGAGGAGCGGGAGGGTCAGATACGCAGTATTTT
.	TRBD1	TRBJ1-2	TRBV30	CAWSGGQGINYGYTF	TGTGCCTGGAGTGGGGGACAGGGTATTAACTATGGCTACACCTTC
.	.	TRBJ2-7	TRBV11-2	CASTFGYEQYF	TGTGCCAGCACCTTCGGATACGAGCAGTACTTC
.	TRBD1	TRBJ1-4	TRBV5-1	CASSSLDRDGGEKLFF	TGCGCCAGCAGCTCGCTCGACAGGGACGGTGGTGAAAAACTGTTTTTT
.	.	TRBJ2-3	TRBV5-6	CASSLYTDTQYF	TGTGCCAGCAGCTTGTACACAGATACGCAGTATTTT
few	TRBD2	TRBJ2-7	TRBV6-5	CATYRGRGVYEQYF	TGTGCCACCTACCGCGGGAGGGGTGTCTACGAGCAGTACTTC
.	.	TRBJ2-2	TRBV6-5	CASSSVIGSGELFF	TGTGCCAGCAGTTCCGTGATAGGCTCCGGGGAGCTGTTTTTT
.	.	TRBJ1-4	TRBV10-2	CASSRDTASEKLFF	TGCGCCAGCAGCCGGGACACCGCCAGTGAAAAACTGTTTTTT
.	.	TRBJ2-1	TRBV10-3	CAISESVMVLGDNEQFF	TGTGCCATCAGTGAGTCAGTGATGGTCTTAGGGGACAATGAGCAGTTCTTC
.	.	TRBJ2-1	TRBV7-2	CASCPASDHEQFF	TGTGCCAGCTGCCCGGCTAGTGATCATGAGCAGTTCTTC
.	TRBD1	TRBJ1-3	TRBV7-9	CASRTGGQSSGNTIYF	TGTGCCAGCAGAACAGGGGGACAAAGCTCTGGAAACACCATATATTTT
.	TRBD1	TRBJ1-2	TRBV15	CATSRGQRLDPTF	TGTGCCACCAGCCGGGGACAGCGCCTTGATCCCACCTTC
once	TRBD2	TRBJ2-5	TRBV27	CASGREGTTQQETQYF	TGTGCCAGCGGGAGGGAGGGCACAACACAACAAGAGACCCAGTACTTC
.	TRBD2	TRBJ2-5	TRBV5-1	CASSLGLAGKGQETQYF	TGCGCCAGCAGCTTGGGACTAGCGGGAAAGGGCCAAGAGACCCAGTACTTC
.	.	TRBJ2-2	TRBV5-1	CASSLSGTGELFF	TGCGCCAGCAGCTTGTCAGGGACCGGGGAGCTGTTTTTT
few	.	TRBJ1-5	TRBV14	CASSQDFAQPNQPQHF	TGTGCCAGCAGCCAAGATTTCGCCCAGCCTAATCAGCCCCAGCATTTT
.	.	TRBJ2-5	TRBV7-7	CASSPARGETQYF	TGTGCCAGCAGCCCTGCTAGGGGGGAGACCCAGTACTTC
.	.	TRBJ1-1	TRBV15	CATSYGVRTEAFF	TGTGCCACCAGTTACGGGGTGAGAACTGAAGCTTTCTTT